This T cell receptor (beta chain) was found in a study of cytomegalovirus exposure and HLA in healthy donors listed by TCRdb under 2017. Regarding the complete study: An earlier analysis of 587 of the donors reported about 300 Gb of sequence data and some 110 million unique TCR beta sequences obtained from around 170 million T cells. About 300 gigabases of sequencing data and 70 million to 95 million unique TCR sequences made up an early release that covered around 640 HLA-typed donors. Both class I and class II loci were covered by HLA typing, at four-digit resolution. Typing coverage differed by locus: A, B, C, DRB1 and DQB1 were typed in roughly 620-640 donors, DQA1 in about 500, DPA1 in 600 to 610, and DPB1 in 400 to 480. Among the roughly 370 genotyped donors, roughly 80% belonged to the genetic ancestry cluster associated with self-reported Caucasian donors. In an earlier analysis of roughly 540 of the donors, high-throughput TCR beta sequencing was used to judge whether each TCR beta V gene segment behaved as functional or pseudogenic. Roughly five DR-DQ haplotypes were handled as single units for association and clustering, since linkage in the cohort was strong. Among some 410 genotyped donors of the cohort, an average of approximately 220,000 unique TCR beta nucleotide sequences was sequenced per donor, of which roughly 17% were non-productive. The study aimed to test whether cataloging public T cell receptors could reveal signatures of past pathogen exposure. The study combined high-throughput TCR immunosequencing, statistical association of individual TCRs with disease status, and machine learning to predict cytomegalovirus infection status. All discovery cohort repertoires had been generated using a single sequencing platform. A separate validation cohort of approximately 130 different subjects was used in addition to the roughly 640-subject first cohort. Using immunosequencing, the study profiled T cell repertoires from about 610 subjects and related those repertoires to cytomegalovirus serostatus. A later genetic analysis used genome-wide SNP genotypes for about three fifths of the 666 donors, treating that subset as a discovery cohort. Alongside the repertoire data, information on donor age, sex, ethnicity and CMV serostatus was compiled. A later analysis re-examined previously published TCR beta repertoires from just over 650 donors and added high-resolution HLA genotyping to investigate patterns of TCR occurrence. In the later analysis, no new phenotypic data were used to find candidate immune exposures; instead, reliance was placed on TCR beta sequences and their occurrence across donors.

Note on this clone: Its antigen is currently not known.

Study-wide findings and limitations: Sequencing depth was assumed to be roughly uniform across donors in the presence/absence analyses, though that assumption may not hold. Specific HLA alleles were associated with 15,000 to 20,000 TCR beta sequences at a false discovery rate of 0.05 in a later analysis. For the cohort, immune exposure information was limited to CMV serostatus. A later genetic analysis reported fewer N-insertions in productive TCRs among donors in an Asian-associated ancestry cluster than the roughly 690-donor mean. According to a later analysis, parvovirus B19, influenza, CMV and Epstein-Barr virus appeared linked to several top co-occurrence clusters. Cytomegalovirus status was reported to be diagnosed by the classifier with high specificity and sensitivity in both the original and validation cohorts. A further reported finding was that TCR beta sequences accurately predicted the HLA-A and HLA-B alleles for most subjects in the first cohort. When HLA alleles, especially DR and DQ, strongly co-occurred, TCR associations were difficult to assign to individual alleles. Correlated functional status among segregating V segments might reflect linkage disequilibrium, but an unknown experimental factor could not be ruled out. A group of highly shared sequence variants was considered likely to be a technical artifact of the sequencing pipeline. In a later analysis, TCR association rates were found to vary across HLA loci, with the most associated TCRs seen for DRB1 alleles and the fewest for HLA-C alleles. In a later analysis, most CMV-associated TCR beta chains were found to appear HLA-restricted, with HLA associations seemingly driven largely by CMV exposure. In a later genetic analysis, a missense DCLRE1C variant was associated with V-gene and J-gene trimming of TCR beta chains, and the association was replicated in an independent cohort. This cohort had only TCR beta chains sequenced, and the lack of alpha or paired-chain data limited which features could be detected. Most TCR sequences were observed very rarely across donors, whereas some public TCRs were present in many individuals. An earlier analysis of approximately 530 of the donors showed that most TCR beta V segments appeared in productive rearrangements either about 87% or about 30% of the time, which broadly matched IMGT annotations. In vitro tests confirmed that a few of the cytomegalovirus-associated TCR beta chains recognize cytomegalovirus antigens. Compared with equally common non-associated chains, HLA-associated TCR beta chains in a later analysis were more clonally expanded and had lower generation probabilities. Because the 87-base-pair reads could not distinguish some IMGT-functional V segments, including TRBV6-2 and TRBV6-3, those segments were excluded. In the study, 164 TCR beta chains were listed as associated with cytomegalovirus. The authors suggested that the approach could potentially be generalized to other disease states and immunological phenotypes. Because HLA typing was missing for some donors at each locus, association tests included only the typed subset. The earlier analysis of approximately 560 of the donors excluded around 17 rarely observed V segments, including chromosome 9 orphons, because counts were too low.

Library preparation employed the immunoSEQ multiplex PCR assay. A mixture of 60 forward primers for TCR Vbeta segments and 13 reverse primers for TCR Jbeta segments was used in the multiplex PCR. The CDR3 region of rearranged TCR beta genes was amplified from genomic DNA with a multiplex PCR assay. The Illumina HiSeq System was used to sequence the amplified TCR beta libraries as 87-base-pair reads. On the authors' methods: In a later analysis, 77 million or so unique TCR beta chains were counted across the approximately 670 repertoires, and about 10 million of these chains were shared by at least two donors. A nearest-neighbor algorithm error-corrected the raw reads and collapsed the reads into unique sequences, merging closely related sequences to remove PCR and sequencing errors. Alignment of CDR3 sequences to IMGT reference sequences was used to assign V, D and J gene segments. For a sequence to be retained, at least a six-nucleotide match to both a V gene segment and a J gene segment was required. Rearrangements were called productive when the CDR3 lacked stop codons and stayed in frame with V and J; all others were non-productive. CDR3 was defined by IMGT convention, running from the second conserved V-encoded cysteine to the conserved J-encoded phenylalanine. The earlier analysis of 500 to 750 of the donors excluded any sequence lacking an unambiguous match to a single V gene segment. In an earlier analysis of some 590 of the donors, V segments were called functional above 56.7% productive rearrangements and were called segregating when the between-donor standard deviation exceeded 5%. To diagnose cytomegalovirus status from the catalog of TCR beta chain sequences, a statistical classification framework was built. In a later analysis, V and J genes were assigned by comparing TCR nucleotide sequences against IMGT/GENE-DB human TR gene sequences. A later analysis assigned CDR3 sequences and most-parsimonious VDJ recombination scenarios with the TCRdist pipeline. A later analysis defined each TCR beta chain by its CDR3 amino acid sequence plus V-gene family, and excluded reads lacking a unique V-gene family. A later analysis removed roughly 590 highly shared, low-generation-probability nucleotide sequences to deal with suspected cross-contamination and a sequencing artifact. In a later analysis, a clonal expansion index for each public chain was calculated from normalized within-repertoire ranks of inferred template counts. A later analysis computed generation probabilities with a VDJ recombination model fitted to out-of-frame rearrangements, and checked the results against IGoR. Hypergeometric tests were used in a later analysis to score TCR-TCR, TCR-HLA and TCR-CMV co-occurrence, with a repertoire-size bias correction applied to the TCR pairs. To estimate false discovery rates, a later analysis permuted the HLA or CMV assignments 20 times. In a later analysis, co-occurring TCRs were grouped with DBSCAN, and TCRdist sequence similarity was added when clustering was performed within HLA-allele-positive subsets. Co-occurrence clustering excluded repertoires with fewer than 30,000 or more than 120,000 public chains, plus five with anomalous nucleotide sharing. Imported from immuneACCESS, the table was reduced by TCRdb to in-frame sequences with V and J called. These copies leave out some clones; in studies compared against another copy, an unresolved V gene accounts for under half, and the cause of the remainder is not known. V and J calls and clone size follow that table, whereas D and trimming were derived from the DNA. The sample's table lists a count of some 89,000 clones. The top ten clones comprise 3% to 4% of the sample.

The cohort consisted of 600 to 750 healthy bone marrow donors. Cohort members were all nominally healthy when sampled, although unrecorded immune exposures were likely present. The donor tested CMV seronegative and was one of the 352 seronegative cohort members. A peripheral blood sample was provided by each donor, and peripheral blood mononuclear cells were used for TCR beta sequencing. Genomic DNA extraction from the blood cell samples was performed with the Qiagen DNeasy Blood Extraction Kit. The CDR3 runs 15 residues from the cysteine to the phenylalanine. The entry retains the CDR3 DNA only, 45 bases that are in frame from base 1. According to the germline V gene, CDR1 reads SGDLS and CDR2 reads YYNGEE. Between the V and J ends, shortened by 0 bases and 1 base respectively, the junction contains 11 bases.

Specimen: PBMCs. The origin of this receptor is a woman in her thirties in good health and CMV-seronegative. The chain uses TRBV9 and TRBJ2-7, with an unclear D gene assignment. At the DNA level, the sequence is TGTGCCAGCAGCGTAGCCGGGTCGGCATCCTACGAGCAGTACTTC. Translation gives CASSVAGSASYEQYF. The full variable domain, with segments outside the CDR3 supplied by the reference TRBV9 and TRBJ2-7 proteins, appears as DSGVTQTPKHLITATGQRVTLRCSPRSGDLSVYWYQQSLDQGLQFLIQYYNGEERAKGNILERFSAQQFPDLHSELNLSSLELGDSALYFCASSVAGSASYEQYFGPGTRLTVT.